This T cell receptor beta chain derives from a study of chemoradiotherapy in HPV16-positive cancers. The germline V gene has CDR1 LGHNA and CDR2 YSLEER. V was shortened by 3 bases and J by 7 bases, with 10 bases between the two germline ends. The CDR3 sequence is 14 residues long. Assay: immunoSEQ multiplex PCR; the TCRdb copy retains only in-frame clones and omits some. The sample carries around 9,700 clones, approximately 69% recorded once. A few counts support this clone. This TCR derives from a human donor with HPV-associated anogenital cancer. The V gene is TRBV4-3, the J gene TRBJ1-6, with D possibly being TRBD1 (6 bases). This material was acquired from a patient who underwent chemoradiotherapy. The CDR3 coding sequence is TGCGCCAGCAGCCAGTTGGACAGAAATTCACCCCTCCACTTT. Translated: CASSQLDRNSPLHF.